This T cell receptor (beta chain) was captured in a study of blood T cell repertoires in COVID-19. Germline CDR1 and CDR2: MNHEY and SVGAGI. Trimming cost V 2 bases and J 1 base; bases outside gene matches: 1. The CDR3 loop spans 14 amino acids. The method was immunoSEQ multiplex PCR; TCRdb's version includes in-frame clones alone and lacks a portion of them. This sample yields 410,000 or so clones, of which 75% to 90% are seen a single time; roughly 1.6% belongs to the top ten. The sequence came from a woman aged 40 to 49 with COVID-19, enrolled during active disease. The sample consisted of peripheral blood. The V call is TRBV6-5, the J call TRBJ1-1, with TRBD1 identical over 7 bases. The CDR3 spells CASSYTGENTEAFF. The CDR3 coding sequence is TGTGCCAGCAGTTACACAGGGGAGAACACTGAAGCTTTCTTT.